This passage covers 20 T cell receptor beta chains from one sample sequenced in a study of cytomegalovirus exposure and HLA in healthy donors. Primers included in the PCR were 60 Vbeta and 13 Jbeta primers. Sequencing used immunoSEQ multiplex PCR; TCRdb keeps in-frame clones, though not all of them. The profile shows 150,000 to 200,000 clones, approximately 81% of them singletons. The sample consisted of PBMCs. The receptors stem from a woman in her late teens or twenties in good health and CMV-seronegative.

This sequence joins TRBV5-1 and TRBJ2-7; the match to TRBD2 covers 10 bases. The CDR3 sequence is 14 residues long. Per germline, CDR1 SGHRS and CDR2 YFSETQ. Germline trimming cut 3 bases from V and 5 bases from J; bases unmatched to any gene: 5. The CDR3 loop reads CASSSASGSHEQYF. CDR3 nucleotides: TGCGCCAGCAGCTCCGCTAGCGGGAGTCACGAGCAGTACTTC.

The chain recombines TRBV6-4 with TRBJ2-3, with 7 bases aligning to TRBD2. Germline CDR1 reads MRHNA; CDR2 reads SNTAGT. CDR3 length: 16 residues. J lost 0 bases, V lost 2 bases, and 5 bases had no gene match. The CDR3 DNA is TGTGCCAGCAGTGACGCGAGCGGGGCTAGCACAGATACGCAGTATTTT. It codes for CASSDASGASTDTQYF.

V gene TRBV9 combines with J gene TRBJ1-2; 7 bases line up with TRBD1. CDR3 length equals 13 residues. Germline assignment: CDR1 SGDLS and CDR2 YYNGEE. J gave up 6 bases and V 4 bases, and 6 bases lay outside the gene matches. The CDR3 region is CASSLGTVDGYTF. The DNA of the CDR3 is TGTGCCAGCAGCCTCGGGACAGTCGATGGCTACACCTTC.

The chain couples TRBV11-2 to TRBJ2-5; TRBD1 is a possible D gene (5 bases). CDR1 and CDR2 from the germline V gene are SGHAT and FQNNGV. This CDR3 is 14 amino acids long. The V end lost 5 bases, the J end lost 5 bases, and 15 bases lay between the germline ends. The CDR3 loop is CASSPIAGFETQYF. DNA for the CDR3: TGTGCCAGCAGCCCAATCGCAGGGTTTGAGACCCAGTACTTC.

The CDR3 coding sequence is TGCAGCGTTGGCCAGGGGAACTATGGCTACACCTTC. Protein: CSVGQGNYGYTF. V gene TRBV29-1 combines with J gene TRBJ1-2; D perhaps matches TRBD1 (6 bases). The CDR3 is 12 residues long. V was cut by 4 bases and J by 2 bases, with 8 bases left in between. CDR1 and CDR2 from the germline V gene are SQVTM and ANQGSEA.

V is TRBV13 and J is TRBJ2-2, with D uncertain. The CDR3 extends over 14 amino acids. Germline loops: CDR1 PRHDT, CDR2 FYEKMQ (reference sequence). V was cut by 5 bases and J by 1 base, with 8 bases left in between. The chain's CDR3 is CASSSRRNTGELFF. In DNA, the CDR3 is TGTGCCAGCAGCAGCCGAAGGAACACCGGGGAGCTGTTTTTT.

The chain carries TRBV7-9 and TRBJ1-5; 7 nucleotides align to TRBD1. Germline CDR1 and CDR2: SEHNR and FQNEAQ (reference sequence). CDR3 length: 14 residues. V lost 7 bases and J lost 6; bases outside the gene matches: 9. CDR3 sequence (DNA): TGTGCCAGCACCTCAGACAGGGTTGGTCAGCCCCAGCATTTT. Its translation: CASTSDRVGQPQHF.

V and J are TRBV28 and TRBJ1-3, with D hard to call. The CDR3 consists of 14 residues. Germline CDR1 reads MDHEN; CDR2 reads SYDVKM. Deletions cut 2 bases from V and 2 bases from J, with 7 bases between. The CDR3 spells CASSLGQAGNTIYF. The DNA of the CDR3 is TGTGCCAGCAGTTTAGGCCAGGCTGGAAACACCATATATTTT. The whole variable domain, filled in from reference TRBV28 and TRBJ1-3, reads DVKVTQSSRYLVKRTGEKVFLECVQDMDHENMFWYRQDPGLGLRLIYFSYDVKMKEKGDIPEGYSVSREKKERFSLILESASTNQTSMYLCASSLGQAGNTIYFGEGSWLTVV.

The chain combines TRBV25-1 with TRBJ1-4; 9 bases fit TRBD1. Trimming removed 6 bases from V and 7 bases from J; junction bases left unmatched: 12. The CDR3 has 16 residues. CDR1 is MGHDK, CDR2 SYGVNS, per germline. DNA of the CDR3: TGTGCCAGCAGCCCCGGGACAGGGTTGTTGGGTGAAAAACTGTTTTTT. Encoded protein: CASSPGTGLLGEKLFF.

This clone occurred a few times. The CDR3 coding sequence is TGTGCCAGTAGCAGGACAGGGGTAGGGACTGAAGCTTTCTTT. It translates to CASSRTGVGTEAFF. The rearrangement uses TRBV19 and TRBJ1-1, with 9 bases that match TRBD1. Germline V gives CDR1 LNHDA, CDR2 SQIVND (reference sequence). The V gene end was trimmed by 6 bases and the J gene end by 5 bases; junction bases not matched to a gene: 7. CDR3 length equals 14 residues.

The J gene is TRBJ1-2, the V gene TRBV7-3, with a weak D call TRBD1 (5 bases). The V gene lost 1 base and the J gene lost 3 bases, with 12 bases spanning the gap. Germline CDR1 is SGHTA and CDR2 is FQGTGA. The CDR3 loop spans 15 amino acids. CDR3 protein: CASSLSGRDYYGYTF. The DNA of the CDR3 is TGTGCCAGCAGCTTAAGTGGCAGGGACTACTATGGCTACACCTTC.

The J gene is TRBJ1-1, the V gene TRBV5-4, with D possibly being TRBD1 (5 bases). Per germline, CDR1 SGHNT and CDR2 YYREEE (reference sequence). The CDR3 runs to 14 residues. V dropped 2 bases and J dropped 4 bases, with 12 bases sitting between them. The CDR3 sequence: CASSLRTRVTEAFF. The CDR3 nucleotides are TGTGCCAGCAGCTTAAGGACACGGGTCACTGAAGCTTTCTTT.

For this clone: At one of its ends the junction is not consistent with the germline gene, which may arise from a read error. This chain connects TRBV28 to TRBJ2-5; 8 nucleotides match TRBD2. The J call is doubtful: the DNA matches TRBJ2-7 better. The CDR3 length is 9 residues. Germline V gene data show CDR1 as MDHEN and CDR2 as SYDVKM. The DNA of the CDR3 is TGCGGGAGGGCCTACGAGCAGTACTTC. This encodes CGRAYEQYF.

The rearrangement uses TRBV7-9 and TRBJ2-3; TRBD2 matches 7 bases. This CDR3 region has 14 residues. The V and J ends lost 5 bases and 3 bases, in that order; junction bases with no gene match: 5. Looked up from germline, CDR1 is SEHNR and CDR2 is FQNEAQ (reference sequence). CDR3 residues: CASSRRGVTDTQYF. CDR3 DNA: TGTGCCAGCAGCCGACGGGGGGTGACAGATACGCAGTATTTT.

The chain combines TRBV6-6 with TRBJ2-5, with D maybe TRBD1 (6 bases). Trimming took 2 bases from V and 4 from J, leaving 11 bases between them. This CDR3 contains 14 residues. Germline CDR1 MNHNY, CDR2 SVGAGI (reference sequence). CDR3 in DNA: TGTGCCAGCAGTTACCCTGACAGGCGAGAGACCCAGTACTTC. It encodes CASSYPDRRETQYF.

This chain joins TRBV13 and TRBJ2-7, with D maybe TRBD2 (6 bases). Germline loops: CDR1 PRHDT, CDR2 FYEKMQ (reference sequence). The CDR3 spans 15 residues. V lost 5 bases and J lost 4, with 18 bases in between. CDR3 nucleotides: TGTGCCAGCAGCCGTGGGCCGGGAGTAGCGTACGAGCAGTACTTC. Encoded protein: CASSRGPGVAYEQYF. The full variable domain, its missing parts supplied by reference TRBV13 and TRBJ2-7, is AAGVIQSPRHLIKEKRETATLKCYPIPRHDTVYWYQQGPGQDPQFLISFYEKMQSDKGSIPDRFSAQQFSDYHSELNMSSLELGDSALYFCASSRGPGVAYEQYFGPGTRLTVT.

This sequence joins TRBV14 and TRBJ2-1, with 7 bases identical to TRBD2. V lost 4 bases, J lost 0 bases, and 6 bases stayed unmatched. CDR3 length equals 16 residues. From germline, CDR1 is SGHDN and CDR2 FVKESK. DNA of the CDR3: TGTGCCAGCAGCCCGGGACTAACGCGCTCCTACAATGAGCAGTTCTTC. It translates to CASSPGLTRSYNEQFF.

This clone has a handful of counts. The chain uses TRBV11-3 and TRBJ2-3, with unresolved D. The germline CDR1 and CDR2 sequences are SGHNT and YENEEA. Trimming cost V 5 bases and J 6 bases, with 9 bases left between them. The CDR3 totals 12 residues. In DNA, the CDR3 is TGTGCCAGCAGCCCCGGCAGGGATACGCAGTATTTT. It yields the protein CASSPGRDTQYF.

This chain connects TRBV5-4 to TRBJ2-1; 14 bases are a match to TRBD2. This CDR3 has 16 residues. Germline V gene data show CDR1 as SGHNT and CDR2 as YYREEE (reference sequence). V was pared by 4 bases and J by 5 bases, with 5 bases of the junction left unmatched. This CDR3 is CASSGRTSGRNNEQFF. The CDR3 nucleotides are TGTGCCAGCAGCGGCAGGACTAGCGGGAGGAACAATGAGCAGTTCTTC.

The rearrangement joins TRBV28 to TRBJ2-3, with D possibly matching TRBD1 (6 bases). The germline gives CDR1 MDHEN, CDR2 SYDVKM. This CDR3 is built from 15 residues. The V end was cut by 6 bases, the J end by 1 base, with 14 bases between. The CDR3 protein is CASRQTGSRTDTQYF. Written as DNA, the CDR3 is TGTGCCAGCAGACAAACAGGGAGTCGCACAGATACGCAGTATTTT.